A selection of T cell receptor beta chains follows, all from one sample in a study of human T cells and chemical hapten exposure. TCRdb independently ran MiXCR on the RACE reads; one entry per CDR3 protein. In the table there are around 340,000 distinct CDR3 sequences, around 7% of which are singletons. The sample in question was whole blood, obtained in connection with sensitization to the hapten diphenylcyclopropenone (DPC). Receptors originate from a woman aged 18-29 years with alopecia areata. Some clones in this sample may be carry-over from other donors' samples. Both conserved end residues are part of each CDR3. Fields, in order: D gene, V gene, J gene, clone size, CDR3 protein, CDR3 DNA. A D gene is named only where the DNA matches it firmly. Size tells how often a clone was seen (once, few, many) or the class of an expanded clone, and some rows leave it out.

d_call: NA
v_call: TRBV3-1
j_call: TRBJ2-3
clone_size: few
cdr3_aa: CASSQGTGTQPDTQYF
cdr3_nt: TGTGCCAGCAGCCAAGGTACCGGGACCCAGCCAGATACGCAGTATTTT

d_call: TRBD1
v_call: TRBV28
j_call: TRBJ2-7
clone_size: many
cdr3_aa: CASSPGQDYEQYF
cdr3_nt: TGTGCCAGCAGTCCCGGACAGGATTACGAGCAGTACTTC

d_call: NA
v_call: TRBV7-2
j_call: TRBJ1-1
clone_size: few
cdr3_aa: CASNSDRNTEAFF
cdr3_nt: TGTGCCAGCAACTCGGACAGAAACACTGAAGCTTTCTTT

d_call: NA
v_call: TRBV28
j_call: TRBJ2-7
clone_size: NA
cdr3_aa: CASNQAGTTYEQYF
cdr3_nt: TGTGCCAGCAATCAGGCAGGGACAACCTACGAGCAGTACTTC

d_call: TRBD1
v_call: TRBV6-5
j_call: TRBJ1-6
clone_size: NA
cdr3_aa: CASSDTGQLNSPLHF
cdr3_nt: TGTGCCAGCAGTGATACGGGACAGCTAAATTCACCCCTCCACTTT

d_call: NA
v_call: TRBV7-2
j_call: TRBJ2-7
clone_size: few
cdr3_aa: CASSRRGSGPEQYF
cdr3_nt: TGTGCCAGCAGCCGCAGGGGATCGGGACCCGAGCAGTACTTC

d_call: TRBD1
v_call: TRBV5-1
j_call: TRBJ2-3
clone_size: many
cdr3_aa: CASSLEQGSDTQYF
cdr3_nt: TGCGCCAGCAGCTTAGAACAGGGGTCAGATACGCAGTATTTT

d_call: NA
v_call: TRBV27
j_call: TRBJ2-5
clone_size: few
cdr3_aa: CASSYSPGRQETQYF
cdr3_nt: TGTGCCAGCAGTTACTCGCCGGGACGGCAAGAGACCCAGTACTTC

d_call: NA
v_call: TRBV7-2
j_call: TRBJ2-5
clone_size: NA
cdr3_aa: CASSLRTGGRETQYF
cdr3_nt: TGTGCCAGCAGCTTAAGGACGGGGGGCCGAGAGACCCAGTACTTC

d_call: TRBD2
v_call: TRBV28
j_call: TRBJ2-2
clone_size: many
cdr3_aa: CASSPSGESTGELFF
cdr3_nt: TGTGCCAGCAGTCCTAGCGGGGAAAGCACCGGGGAGCTGTTTTTT

d_call: TRBD2
v_call: TRBV29-1
j_call: TRBJ2-1
clone_size: few
cdr3_aa: CSVELAGARSYNEQFF
cdr3_nt: TGCAGCGTTGAACTAGCGGGGGCCCGCTCCTACAATGAGCAGTTCTTC

d_call: TRBD1
v_call: TRBV28
j_call: TRBJ2-3
clone_size: many
cdr3_aa: CASSAYWTGFLDTQYF
cdr3_nt: TGTGCCAGCAGTGCCTACTGGACAGGGTTTTTGGATACGCAGTATTTT

d_call: TRBD1
v_call: TRBV20-1
j_call: TRBJ1-2
clone_size: few
cdr3_aa: CSARWRGLMYTF
cdr3_nt: TGCAGTGCTAGGTGGAGGGGGCTAATGTACACCTTC

d_call: TRBD1
v_call: TRBV12-5
j_call: TRBJ2-4
clone_size: many
cdr3_aa: CASGAGGAFGNIQYF
cdr3_nt: TGTGCTAGTGGTGCAGGGGGCGCGTTCGGAAACATTCAGTACTTC

d_call: TRBD2
v_call: TRBV6-5
j_call: TRBJ2-1
clone_size: NA
cdr3_aa: CASRPGLWDEQFF
cdr3_nt: TGTGCCAGCAGGCCGGGACTATGGGATGAGCAGTTCTTC

d_call: NA
v_call: TRBV6-5
j_call: TRBJ1-4
clone_size: few
cdr3_aa: CASSLGGHEKLFF
cdr3_nt: TGTGCCAGCAGCCTCGGAGGTCATGAAAAACTGTTTTTT

d_call: NA
v_call: TRBV7-2
j_call: TRBJ1-1
clone_size: few
cdr3_aa: CASSLEWGSTFF
cdr3_nt: TGTGCCAGCAGCTTAGAATGGGGCTCGACTTTCTTT

d_call: NA
v_call: TRBV7-6
j_call: TRBJ1-1
clone_size: NA
cdr3_aa: CASSLGGGALGTEAFF
cdr3_nt: TGTGCCAGCAGCTTGGGCGGGGGGGCCTTGGGCACTGAAGCTTTCTTT

d_call: NA
v_call: TRBV20-1
j_call: TRBJ1-5
clone_size: NA
cdr3_aa: CSASFGVNQPQHF
cdr3_nt: TGCAGTGCTAGTTTTGGGGTTAATCAGCCCCAGCATTTT

d_call: TRBD2
v_call: TRBV27
j_call: TRBJ2-5
clone_size: many
cdr3_aa: CASSQRGGLETQYF
cdr3_nt: TGTGCCAGCAGCCAGCGGGGGGGGCTCGAGACCCAGTACTTC

d_call: NA
v_call: TRBV4-3
j_call: TRBJ2-5
clone_size: few
cdr3_aa: CASSIIPGLQETQYF
cdr3_nt: TGCGCCAGCAGTATTATTCCGGGACTCCAAGAGACCCAGTACTTC

d_call: TRBD1
v_call: TRBV7-9
j_call: TRBJ1-1
clone_size: few
cdr3_aa: CASSSSFGQGPRASTEAFF
cdr3_nt: TGTGCCAGCAGCTCATCGTTTGGACAGGGGCCGCGGGCTTCAACTGAAGCTTTCTTT

d_call: TRBD2
v_call: TRBV24-1
j_call: TRBJ2-3
clone_size: NA
cdr3_aa: CATSAGTSGGAADTQYF
cdr3_nt: TGTGCCACCAGTGCCGGGACTAGCGGGGGGGCGGCAGATACGCAGTATTTT

d_call: NA
v_call: TRBV18
j_call: TRBJ2-7
clone_size: many
cdr3_aa: CASSPDKYEQYF
cdr3_nt: TGTGCCAGCTCACCCGACAAGTACGAGCAGTACTTC

d_call: NA
v_call: TRBV24-1
j_call: TRBJ2-7
clone_size: many
cdr3_aa: CATSAEGEQYF
cdr3_nt: TGTGCCACCAGTGCGGAGGGCGAGCAGTACTTC

d_call: TRBD2
v_call: TRBV12-5
j_call: TRBJ2-1
clone_size: few
cdr3_aa: CASGLTSGEQFF
cdr3_nt: TGTGCTAGTGGACTGACTAGCGGAGAGCAGTTCTTC

d_call: NA
v_call: TRBV10-2
j_call: TRBJ1-1
clone_size: many
cdr3_aa: CASRTNMNTEAFF
cdr3_nt: TGCGCCAGCAGGACGAACATGAACACTGAAGCTTTCTTT